This T cell receptor (beta chain) was recorded in a study of Graves' ophthalmopathy and Graves' hyperthyroidism (dated by TCRdb to 2016 to 2019). Regarding the research as a whole: Peripheral blood was collected at initial diagnosis, before any treatment. TCR beta repertoire signatures were used to distinguish Graves' ophthalmopathy from Graves' hyperthyroidism and to predict progression to ophthalmopathy. In total, 135 blood samples were TCR-sequenced: around 42 ophthalmopathy, around 75 hyperthyroidism and some 17 hyperthyroidism-to-ophthalmopathy patients. A discovery set of 90 to 100 patients (under 45 ophthalmopathy, 55 to 60 stable hyperthyroidism) was enrolled to explore V-J signatures distinguishing ophthalmopathy from hyperthyroidism. The independent validation cohort included under 20 hyperthyroidism patients plus 17 patients who later progressed from hyperthyroidism to ophthalmopathy. In roughly 6 hyperthyroidism patients, the T-cell repertoires found in thyroid tissue were compared with those found in blood. Following sample collection, hyperthyroidism patients were given methimazole at a starting dose of 30 mg daily, and ophthalmopathy patients were given high-dose intravenous methylprednisolone. The roughly 94 discovery patients were randomly divided into training and test sets at a 7:3 ratio.

This clonotype appeared many times. Its antigen remains unidentified. No base-level quality is on record; no much larger clone is a single base apart. V lost 7 bases and J lost 2 bases; the stretch between them is 14 bases long. There are 14 amino acids in the CDR3, from cysteine to phenylalanine inclusive. The entry retains the CDR3 DNA only, 42 bases that are in frame from base 1. Summary of the overall study and its limitations: Among expanded thyroid clonotypes with frequency above 0.001, most also showed up in blood, which suggests that blood repertoires may reflect the thyroid immune response. In validation, the model predicted ophthalmopathy progression with 70.59% sensitivity and 72.22% specificity; more than ten predicted patients were CT-confirmed with GO in a median of approximately 6.2 months. Ophthalmopathy was separated from stable hyperthyroidism by the 13-signature model with just under 90% sensitivity and just under 84% specificity in cross-validation and with 80%/75% in the test set. No statistical method was used to predetermine the sample size, and group allocation was not hidden from the investigators.

For repertoire sequencing, TCR beta CDR3 regions were amplified from RNA transcripts. The first round was an RT-PCR using HTBI primers with the Qiagen OneStep RT-PCR kit, and this first round was followed by a second-round multiplex PCR, then size selection and purification. Sequencing of the libraries was carried out on an Illumina HiSeq2000 in paired-end mode with 100 bp reads. Turning to the authors' computational methods: SOAPnuke was used to process the reads, removing any read that contained adapters or uncalled bases, had a mean Phred below 15, or lacked an exact match to the constant primer or identifier. COPE v1.2.5 was used to merge high-quality paired reads. Clonotypes were defined as unique nucleotide sequences and were aligned to IMGT TRB V, D and J references using MiTCR v1.1. The analysis was limited to V-J combinations with a frequency above 0.0001, which together covered about 99% of repertoires. A TCR clonal expansion and chaos score per V-J combination was defined as the ratio of F50 clonal expansion to chaos observed in the TCRdist matrix. Features were reduced by Welch's t-statistics and random forest to approximately 12 V-J combinations, which fed a naive Bayes classifier. The Morisita-Horn index was used to measure how similar the thyroid and blood repertoires were. The public reads were quality trimmed at Q25 with fastp and then assembled into clones with MiXCR by TCRdb, keeping productive beta chains. Each entry is one CDR3 protein sequence, shown with its most common DNA and genes. TCRdb's processing, not the study's, gives the V and J calls here. The sample contains roughly 400,000 distinct CDR3 sequences, approximately 20% of them found a single time. About 1.6% of the sample lies in the top ten.

Ophthalmopathy patients were characterized by moderately to severely active disease, a Clinical Activity Score of at least 3, a NOSPECS grade of at least 4, and a disease duration under 3 months. Patients were excluded if they had other autoimmune diseases, uncontrolled infections, pregnancy or lactation. Diagnosis relied on clinical symptoms, serum thyroxine, TRAb, thyroid ultrasound and orbital computed tomography. Using Ficoll-Paque density gradient centrifugation, PBMCs were isolated from less than 11 ml of fresh peripheral blood. Trizol reagent was used to extract the total RNA, and its quality was then checked on an Agilent 2100 Bioanalyzer.

The chain links TRBV12-3 or TRBV12-4 with TRBJ1-1; TRBD1 is possibly the D segment (5 matching bases). The clonotype originates from a woman aged 18-29 years with Graves' ophthalmopathy. Donor details come from another sample of the same person, matched by shared clones. The source material was peripheral blood. The CDR3 protein sequence reads: CASTILGGNTEAFF. The DNA is as follows: TGTGCCAGCACTATTCTCGGGGGAAACACTGAAGCTTTCTTT.